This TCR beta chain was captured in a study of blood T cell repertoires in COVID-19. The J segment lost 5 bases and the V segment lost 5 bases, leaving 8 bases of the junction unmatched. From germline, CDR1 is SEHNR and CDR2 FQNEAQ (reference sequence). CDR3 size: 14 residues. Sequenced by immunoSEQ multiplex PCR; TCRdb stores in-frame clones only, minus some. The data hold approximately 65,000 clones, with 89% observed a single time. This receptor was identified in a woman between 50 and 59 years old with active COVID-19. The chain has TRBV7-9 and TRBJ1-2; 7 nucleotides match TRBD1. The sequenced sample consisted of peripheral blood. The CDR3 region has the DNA TGTGCCAGCAGCGCCCGGGACAGAATTTATGGCTACACCTTC. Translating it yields CASSARDRIYGYTF.